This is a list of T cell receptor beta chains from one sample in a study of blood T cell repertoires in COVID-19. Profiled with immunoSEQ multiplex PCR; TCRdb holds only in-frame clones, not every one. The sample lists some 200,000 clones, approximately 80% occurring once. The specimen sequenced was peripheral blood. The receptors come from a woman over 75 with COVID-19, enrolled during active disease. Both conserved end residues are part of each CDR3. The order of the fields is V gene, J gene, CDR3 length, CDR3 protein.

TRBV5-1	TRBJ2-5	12	CASSLAKETQYF
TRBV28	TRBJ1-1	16	CASSLRTGVGNTEAFF
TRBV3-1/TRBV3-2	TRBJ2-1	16	CASSQGGGSSYNEQFF
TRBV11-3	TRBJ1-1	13	CASSRGTDTEAFF
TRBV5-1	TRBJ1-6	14	CASSPAGQNSPLHF
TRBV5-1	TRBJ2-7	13	CASSPGWGLEQYF
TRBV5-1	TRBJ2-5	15	CASSLGTPEGETQYF
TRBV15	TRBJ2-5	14	CATRRQGARETQYF
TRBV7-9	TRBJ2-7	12	CASSSRDSEQYF
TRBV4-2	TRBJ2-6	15	CASSPPGSGANVLTF
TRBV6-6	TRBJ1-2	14	CASSPDGEGYGYTF
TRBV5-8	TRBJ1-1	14	CASGPGQFRAEAFF
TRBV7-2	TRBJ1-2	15	CASSREGQGAVGYTF
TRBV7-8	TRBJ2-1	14	CASSLYLVSNEQFF
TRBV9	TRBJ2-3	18	CASSVPAQAGGVSDTQYF
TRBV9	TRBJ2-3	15	CASSVGEGGTDTQYF
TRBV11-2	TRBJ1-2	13	CASSLGQGRGYTF
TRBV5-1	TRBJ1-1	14	CASSIDSGGAEAFF
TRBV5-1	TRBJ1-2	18	CASSSGPGVVEGQYGYTF
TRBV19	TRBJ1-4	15	CASSSPGGPNEKLFF
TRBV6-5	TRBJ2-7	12	CASSPPVGDRDF
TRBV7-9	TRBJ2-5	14	CASSLMGQGNAQYF
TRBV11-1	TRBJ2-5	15	CASSLDGTGVKTQYF
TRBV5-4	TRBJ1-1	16	CASSSPPTGLGAEAFF
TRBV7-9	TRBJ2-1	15	CASSATGGSYNEQFF
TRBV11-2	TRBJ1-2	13	CASSLQGARGYTF
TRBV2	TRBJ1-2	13	CASLSPGRDGYTF
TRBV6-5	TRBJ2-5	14	CASSWVRGQETQYF
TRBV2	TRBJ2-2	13	CASEAVLAGELFF
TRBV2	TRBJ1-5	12	CASRADNQPQHF
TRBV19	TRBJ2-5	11	CASTNQETQYF
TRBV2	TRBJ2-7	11	CASRLLYEQYF
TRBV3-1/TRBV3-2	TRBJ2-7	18	CASSQVPPLLAGAYEQYF
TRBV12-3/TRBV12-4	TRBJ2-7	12	CASSLTGYEQYF
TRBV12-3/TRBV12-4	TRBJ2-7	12	CASSLGGGRQYF
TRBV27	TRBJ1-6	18	CASGRGRLVGSYNSPLHF
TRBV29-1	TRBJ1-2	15	CSAQQGSAANYGYTF
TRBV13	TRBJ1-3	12	CASSFLWNTIYF
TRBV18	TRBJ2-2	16	CASSPLGLAATGELFF
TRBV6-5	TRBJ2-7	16	CASSYSGQGVGFEQYF
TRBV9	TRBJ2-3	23	CASSHPLTSTAIIPGWAIDTQYF
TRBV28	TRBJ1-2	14	CASSPVALEVGYTF